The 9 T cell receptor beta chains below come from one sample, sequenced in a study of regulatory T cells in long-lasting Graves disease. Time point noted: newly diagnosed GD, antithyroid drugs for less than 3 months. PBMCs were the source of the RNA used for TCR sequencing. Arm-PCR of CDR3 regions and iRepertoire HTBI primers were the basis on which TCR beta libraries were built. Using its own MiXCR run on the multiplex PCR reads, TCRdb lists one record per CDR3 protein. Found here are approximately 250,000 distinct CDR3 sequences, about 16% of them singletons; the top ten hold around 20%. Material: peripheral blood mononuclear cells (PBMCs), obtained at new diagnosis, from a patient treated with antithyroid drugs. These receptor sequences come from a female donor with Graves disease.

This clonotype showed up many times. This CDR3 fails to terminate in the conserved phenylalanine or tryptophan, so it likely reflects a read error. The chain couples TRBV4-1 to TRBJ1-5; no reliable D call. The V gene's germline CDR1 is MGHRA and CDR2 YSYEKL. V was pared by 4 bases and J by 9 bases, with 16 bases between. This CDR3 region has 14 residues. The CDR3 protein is CASSLYLGGVPQHS. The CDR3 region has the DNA TGCGCCAGCAGCCTTTACCTAGGCGGTGTGCCCCAGCATTCT.

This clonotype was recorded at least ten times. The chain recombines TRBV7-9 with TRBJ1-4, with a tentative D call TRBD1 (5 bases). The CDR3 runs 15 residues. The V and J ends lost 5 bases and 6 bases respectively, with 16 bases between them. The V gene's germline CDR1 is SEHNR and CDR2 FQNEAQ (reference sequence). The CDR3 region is CASSIQTALYEKLFF. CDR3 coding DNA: TGTGCCAGCAGCATACAGACAGCCCTATATGAAAAACTGTTTTTT.

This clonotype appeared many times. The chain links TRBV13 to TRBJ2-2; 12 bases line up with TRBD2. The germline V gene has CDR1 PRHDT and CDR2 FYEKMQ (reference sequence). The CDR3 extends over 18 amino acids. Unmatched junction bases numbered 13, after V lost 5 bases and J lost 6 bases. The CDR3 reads CASSDLARTSGKSGELFF. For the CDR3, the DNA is TGTGCCAGCAGCGACCTTGCCAGGACTAGCGGGAAGTCCGGGGAGCTGTTTTTT.

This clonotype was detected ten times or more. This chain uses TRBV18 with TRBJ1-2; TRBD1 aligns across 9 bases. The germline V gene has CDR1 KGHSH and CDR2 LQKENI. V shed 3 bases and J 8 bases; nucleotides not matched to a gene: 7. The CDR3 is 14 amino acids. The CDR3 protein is CASSPGQGPPGYTF. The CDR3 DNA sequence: TGTGCCAGCTCACCGGGACAGGGCCCCCCGGGCTACACCTTC.

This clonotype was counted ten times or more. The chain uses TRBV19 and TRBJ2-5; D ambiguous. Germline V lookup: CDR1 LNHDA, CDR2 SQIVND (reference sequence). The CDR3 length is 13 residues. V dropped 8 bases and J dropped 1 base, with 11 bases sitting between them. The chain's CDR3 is CASSRAVQETQYF. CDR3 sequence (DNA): TGTGCCAGTTCACGGGCCGTCCAAGAGACCCAGTACTTC. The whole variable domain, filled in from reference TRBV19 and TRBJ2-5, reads DGGITQSPKYLFRKEGQNVTLSCEQNLNHDAMYWYRQDPGQGLRLIYYSQIVNDFQKGDIAEGYSVSREKKESFPLTVTSAQKNPTAFYLCASSRAVQETQYFGPGTRLLVL.

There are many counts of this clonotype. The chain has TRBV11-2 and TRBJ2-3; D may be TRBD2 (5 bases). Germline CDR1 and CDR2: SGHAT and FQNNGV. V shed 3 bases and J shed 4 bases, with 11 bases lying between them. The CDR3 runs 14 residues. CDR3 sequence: CASSFRTVADTQYF. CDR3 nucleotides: TGTGCCAGCAGCTTCCGGACTGTGGCAGATACGCAGTATTTT.

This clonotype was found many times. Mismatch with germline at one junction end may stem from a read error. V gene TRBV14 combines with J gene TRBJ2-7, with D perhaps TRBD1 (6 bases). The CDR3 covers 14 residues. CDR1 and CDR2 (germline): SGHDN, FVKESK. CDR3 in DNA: TGTGCCAGCAGCCGGCGGACAGAAGACTACCAGCAGTACTTC. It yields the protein CASSRRTEDYQQYF.

Written as DNA, the CDR3 is TGTGCCAGCAGCTTGGCCGAAGTTAAGGAGCAGTTCTTC. This translates into CASSLAEVKEQFF. The rearrangement links TRBV5-5 to TRBJ2-1; D is uncertain. Trimming shortened V by 0 bases and J by 10 bases, and 11 bases separated the two germline ends. The CDR3 covers 13 residues. Germline CDR1 reads SGHKS; CDR2 reads YYEKEE (reference sequence).

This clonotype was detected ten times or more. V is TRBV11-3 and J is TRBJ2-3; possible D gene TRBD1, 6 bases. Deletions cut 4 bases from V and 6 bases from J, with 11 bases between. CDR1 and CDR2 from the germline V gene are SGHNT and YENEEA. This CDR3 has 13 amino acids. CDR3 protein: CASSSHRDDTQYF. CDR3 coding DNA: TGTGCCAGCAGCTCCCACAGGGACGATACGCAGTATTTT.